The clone carrying this T cell receptor beta chain has only a few counts. Its antigen remains unidentified. The data belong to a study of response to subunit inactivated influenza vaccine. Study-level results: Every seasonal influenza vaccination brings in few new T cells, the authors suggested.

TCRdb passed the RT-PCR reads through MiXCR, listing each CDR3 protein once. The table lists 540,000 or so distinct CDR3 sequences, 10% to 15% of them singletons. The source of this sequence is a man between 50 and 59 years old who received an inactivated influenza vaccine. The sequencing used PBMCs from blood, collected about 40 days after vaccination.

As DNA, the CDR3 is TGCAGTGCTAGAGATAGCGGGACAGGGGGCTACGAGCAGTACTTC. The encoded protein is CSARDSGTGGYEQYF. The J gene is TRBJ2-7, the V gene TRBV20-1, with TRBD1 identical over 11 bases. CDR3 length equals 15 residues. The trim removed 0 bases at V and 3 bases at J, leaving 4 bases unmatched. Germline assignment: CDR1 DFQATT and CDR2 SNEGSKA (reference sequence).